This T cell receptor beta chain is drawn from a study of preoperative IRX-2 immunotherapy in early breast cancer. Indicated treatment: preoperative locoregional IRX-2 cytokine immunotherapy. The table came from immunoSEQ multiplex PCR; TCRdb's copy has only in-frame clones and leaves some out. The repertoire consists of 30,000 to 35,000 clones, with around four fifths occurring once and the leading ten covering 2.5%. CDR1 is MDHEN and CDR2 is SYDVKM in the germline V gene. With 2 bases removed from V and 6 bases from J, the gap between germline ends came to 16 bases. CDR3 length equals 16 residues. The chain combines TRBV28 with TRBJ2-2; D may be TRBD1 or TRBD2 (6 bases each). Sample: lymph node tissue, taken from a patient treated with IRX-2 immunotherapy. This receptor was taken from a human donor with breast cancer. The CDR3 region is CASSLVGGGQAGELFF. In DNA form, the CDR3 reads TGTGCCAGCAGTTTAGTGGGGGGCGGTCAGGCCGGGGAGCTGTTTTTT.